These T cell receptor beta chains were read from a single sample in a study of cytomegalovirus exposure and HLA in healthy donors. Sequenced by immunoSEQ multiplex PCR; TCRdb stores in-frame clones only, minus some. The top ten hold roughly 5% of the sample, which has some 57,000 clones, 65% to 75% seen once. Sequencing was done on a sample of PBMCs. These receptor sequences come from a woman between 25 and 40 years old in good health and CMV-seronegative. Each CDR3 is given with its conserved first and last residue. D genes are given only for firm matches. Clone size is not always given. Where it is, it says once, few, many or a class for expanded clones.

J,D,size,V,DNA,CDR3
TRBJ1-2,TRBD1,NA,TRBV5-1,TGCGCCAGCAGCCCTCCGACAGGGGCCTATGGCTACACCTTC,CASSPPTGAYGYTF
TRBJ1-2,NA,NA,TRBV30,TGTGCCTGGAGCGGGTCTAACTATGGCTACACCTTC,CAWSGSNYGYTF
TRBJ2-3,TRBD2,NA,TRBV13,TGTGCCAGCAGCCCTTCCGGGACTAGCGGACCTAGCACAGATACGCAGTATTTT,CASSPSGTSGPSTDTQYF
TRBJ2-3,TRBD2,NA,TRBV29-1,TGCAGCGCCTACCTAGCGGGAGCCCCAGATACGCAGTATTTT,CSAYLAGAPDTQYF
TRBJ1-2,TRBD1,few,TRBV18,TGTGCCAGCTCACAGGGACAGGGGGTTATGAGTGGCTACACCTTC,CASSQGQGVMSGYTF
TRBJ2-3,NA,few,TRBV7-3,TGTGCCAGCAGCGTACTAGCTCCAACAATAACTAACACAGATACGCAGTATTTT,CASSVLAPTITNTDTQYF
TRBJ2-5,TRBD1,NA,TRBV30,TGTGCCTGGAGTGCGGGACAGGGGCTTCAAGAGACCCAGTACTTC,CAWSAGQGLQETQYF
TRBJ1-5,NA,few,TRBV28,TGTGCCAGCAGTTTTTGGGCATTCCCCACTCAGCCCCAGCATTTT,CASSFWAFPTQPQHF
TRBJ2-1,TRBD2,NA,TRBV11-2,TGTGCCAGCAGCTCGGGGACTAGCGGGGGCAATGAGCAGTTCTTC,CASSSGTSGGNEQFF
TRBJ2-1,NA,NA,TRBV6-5,TGTGCCAGCAGTTCTCTCGGGAGAGTCTCCTACAATGAGCAGTTCTTC,CASSSLGRVSYNEQFF
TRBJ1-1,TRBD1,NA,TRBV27,TGTGCCAGCAGTTCGACAGGGCCCTATCTGAACACTGAAGCTTTCTTT,CASSSTGPYLNTEAFF
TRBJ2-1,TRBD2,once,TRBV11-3,TGTGCCAGCAGCCTCGAACTAGCGGGAGCCTACAATGAGCAGTTCTTC,CASSLELAGAYNEQFF
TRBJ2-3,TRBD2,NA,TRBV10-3,TGTGCCTCTTCAGGACTAGCGGGACGTAGTGATACGCAGTATTTT,CASSGLAGRSDTQYF
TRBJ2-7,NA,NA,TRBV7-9,TGTGCCAGCAGCCAGACGGACATCCCCCACGAGCAGTACTTC,CASSQTDIPHEQYF
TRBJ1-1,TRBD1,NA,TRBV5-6,TGTGCCAGCAGCTACACAGGGGGCCCTAGGAACACTGAAGCTTTCTTT,CASSYTGGPRNTEAFF
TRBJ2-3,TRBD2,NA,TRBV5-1,TGCGCCAGCAACCCGACTAGCGGGAGTTCGGCTACGCAGTATTTT,CASNPTSGSSATQYF
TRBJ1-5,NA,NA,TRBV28,TGTGCCAGCAGTTTACTCGCCGGTAGCAATCAGCCCCAGCATTTT,CASSLLAGSNQPQHF
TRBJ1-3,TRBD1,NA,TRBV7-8,TGTGCCAGCAGATCAGGGGGCGGAAACACCATATATTTT,CASRSGGGNTIYF
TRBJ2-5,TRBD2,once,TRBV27,TGTGCCAGCATCCCTCAAGCGGGAGTAGGGGAGACCCAGTACTTC,CASIPQAGVGETQYF
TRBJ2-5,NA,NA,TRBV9,TGTGCCAGCAGCGTAGCTAGGGGCCCTGGGGCCCAGTACTTC,CASSVARGPGAQYF
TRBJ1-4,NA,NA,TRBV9,TGTGCCAGCAGCGGAGAGGTACAGGTTAATGAAAAACTGTTTTTT,CASSGEVQVNEKLFF
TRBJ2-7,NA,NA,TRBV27,TGTGCCAGCAGTTTACTACCCCCCTACGAGCAGTACTTC,CASSLLPPYEQYF
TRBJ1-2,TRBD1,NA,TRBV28,TGTGCCAGCAGTTTATTACCAGGGGGCCCTTATGGCTACACCTTC,CASSLLPGGPYGYTF
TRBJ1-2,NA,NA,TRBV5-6,TGTGCCAGCAGCTTGTGGAGGGGAATTCGCAACTATGGCTACACCTTC,CASSLWRGIRNYGYTF
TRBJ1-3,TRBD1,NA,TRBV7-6,TGTGCCAGCAGCCGAGTCACAGGGGGCGCTTCTGGAAACACCATATATTTT,CASSRVTGGASGNTIYF
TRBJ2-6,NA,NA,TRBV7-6,TGTGCCATCGGACCGACCGACGAGGGCGTCCTGACTTTC,CAIGPTDEGVLTF
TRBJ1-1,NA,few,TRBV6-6,TGTGCCAGCAGTTACTCCAGTCCGCCCAATGAAGCTTTCTTT,CASSYSSPPNEAFF
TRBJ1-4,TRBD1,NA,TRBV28,TGTGCCAGCAGTTTAGGGCAGGGGGAAGAAAAACTGTTTTTT,CASSLGQGEEKLFF
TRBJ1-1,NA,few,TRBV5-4,TGTGCCAGCAGCCTAGGATGGGGAGCGGAGAACACTGAAGCTTTCTTT,CASSLGWGAENTEAFF
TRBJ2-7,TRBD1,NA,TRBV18,TGTGCCAGCTCACCGGGACAGGGGGTCGTGAACTTC,CASSPGQGVVNF
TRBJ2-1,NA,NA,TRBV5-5,TGTGCCAGCAGCCATGGGAGCGGCCCCTACAATGAGCAGTTCTTC,CASSHGSGPYNEQFF
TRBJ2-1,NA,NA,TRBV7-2,TGTGCCAGCATGAGTGATTACAATGAGCAGTTCTTC,CASMSDYNEQFF
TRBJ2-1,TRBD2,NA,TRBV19,TGTGCCAGTAGTACGGGAGGGCCTCGTAATGAGCAGTTCTTC,CASSTGGPRNEQFF
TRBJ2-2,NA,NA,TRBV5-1,TGCGCCAGCAGTGTAGCCCTGAACACCGGGGAGCTGTTTTTT,CASSVALNTGELFF
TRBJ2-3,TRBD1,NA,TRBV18,TGTGCCAGCTCACTGGGACAGTCAACAGATACGCAGTATTTT,CASSLGQSTDTQYF
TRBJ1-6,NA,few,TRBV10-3,TGTGCCATCAGTATAGAAGGGGATAATTCACCCCTCCACTTT,CAISIEGDNSPLHF
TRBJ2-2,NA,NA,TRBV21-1,TGTGCCAGCAGCCTTCGGCTAGCGGGAGCTGGGACCGGGGAGCTGTTTTTT,CASSLRLAGAGTGELFF